These 23 T cell receptor beta chains share one sample of origin, sequenced in a study of blood T cell repertoires in COVID-19 (dated by TCRdb to 2020 to 2022). Library prep was done by the immunoSEQ multiplex PCR assay. The table was pulled from immuneACCESS by TCRdb, which kept in-frame rearrangements only. Such tables lose some clones; where checked, under half of the loss comes from unresolved V genes, and the rest has no known cause. The sample table contains about 65,000 clones; only one count was recorded for approximately 94% of them. The ten most abundant clones make up 2.9% of the sample. What was sequenced was peripheral blood. The receptors stem from a man between 65 and 80 years old with active COVID-19.

The CDR3 reads CASSPETDSREKLFF. Here the CDR3 DNA reads TGCGCCAGCAGCCCGGAGACAGACTCTCGTGAAAAACTGTTTTTT. The gene calls are TRBV5-1 and TRBJ1-4, with a tentative D call TRBD1 (5 bases). Germline V lookup: CDR1 SGHRS, CDR2 YFSETQ. V gave up 4 bases and J gave up 7 bases, with 17 bases separating them. This CDR3 has 15 amino acids.

The chain links TRBV5-5 to TRBJ2-7, with 9 bases matching TRBD1. This CDR3 has 17 amino acids. J was trimmed by 7 bases and V by 4 bases; bases with no gene match: 18. CDR1 SGHKS and CDR2 YYEKEE come from the germline V gene (reference sequence). In nucleotides, the CDR3 is TGTGCCAGCAGCCCCCCCCTCCGGGACAGGGCTTTAGGGGAGCAGTACGTC. Its translation: CASSPPLRDRALGEQYV.

The chain employs TRBV10-3 and TRBJ1-2, with 7 bases lining up with TRBD1. This CDR3 has 14 amino acids. V was pared by 6 bases and J by 8 bases, with 12 bases of the junction left unmatched. Germline loops: CDR1 ENHRY, CDR2 SYGVKD. The CDR3 region is CAISRTGAQEGYTF. The CDR3 DNA is TGTGCCATCAGCAGGACAGGCGCTCAGGAGGGCTACACCTTC.

V and J are TRBV20-1 and TRBJ2-3, with 8 bases matching TRBD2. V trimming: 3 bases; J trimming: 2 bases; junction bases outside the gene matches: 10. In germline, CDR1 is DFQATT, CDR2 SNEGSKA (reference sequence). This CDR3 is built from 16 residues. CDR3 residues: CSASRGGLLPTDTQYF. CDR3 in DNA: TGCAGTGCTAGTCGGGGGGGCCTATTACCCACAGATACGCAGTATTTT.

The gene calls are TRBV5-5 and TRBJ2-3, with TRBD2 identical over 8 bases. The CDR3 length is 15 residues. Germline lookup yields CDR1 SGHKS and CDR2 YYEKEE (reference sequence). Germline trimming cut 2 bases from V and 3 bases from J; bases unmatched to any gene: 5. This chain's CDR3 is CASSLRSGGTDTQYF. In DNA, the CDR3 is TGTGCCAGCAGCTTACGCAGCGGGGGAACAGATACGCAGTATTTT.

This clone showed up just a few times. This chain connects TRBV11-3 to TRBJ2-7, with 8 bases matching TRBD1. CDR3 length: 14 residues. V shed 1 base, J shed 4 bases, and the junction held 3 bases outside the gene matches. The germline CDR1 and CDR2 sequences are SGHNT and YENEEA. The CDR3 loop reads CASSLVQGAYEQYF. CDR3 in DNA: TGTGCCAGCAGCTTAGTCCAGGGGGCGTACGAGCAGTACTTC.

The V and J genes are TRBV4-3 and TRBJ1-4; the match to TRBD1 covers 10 bases. The germline V gene encodes CDR1 LGHNA and CDR2 YSLEER. The CDR3 sequence is 15 residues long. The J segment lost 10 bases and the V segment lost 5 bases, leaving 10 bases of the junction unmatched. In DNA, the CDR3 is TGCGCCAGCAGCATGGCTGGGACAGGGGTGGGAAAACTGTTTTTT. Its translation: CASSMAGTGVGKLFF.

The V call is TRBV18, the J call TRBJ1-2; tentative D call: TRBD1 (5 bases). Germline CDR1 and CDR2: KGHSH and LQKENI. V shed 3 bases and J shed 7 bases, with 12 bases lying between them. CDR3 length: 13 residues. The DNA for the CDR3 is TGTGCCAGCTCACCCCGCGGGGCCGGTGGCTACACCTTC. Translation gives CASSPRGAGGYTF.

V is TRBV9 and J is TRBJ2-7, with 10 bases aligning to TRBD2. V lost 4 bases to trimming and J lost 4 bases; unmatched junction nucleotides: 5. Germline assignment: CDR1 SGDLS and CDR2 YYNGEE. This CDR3 contains 14 residues. CDR3 protein: CASSPRTSGYEQYF. CDR3 nucleotide sequence: TGTGCCAGCAGCCCCAGGACTAGCGGATACGAGCAGTACTTC. The complete variable domain, with remaining parts taken from reference TRBV9 and TRBJ2-7, reads DSGVTQTPKHLITATGQRVTLRCSPRSGDLSVYWYQQSLDQGLQFLIQYYNGEERAKGNILERFSAQQFPDLHSELNLSSLELGDSALYFCASSPRTSGYEQYFGPGTRLTVT.

The chain combines TRBV6-2 or TRBV6-3 with TRBJ2-5, with 15 bases aligning to TRBD2. Germline V lookup: CDR1 MNHEY, CDR2 SVGEGT. The CDR3 covers 18 residues. After removal of 6 bases from V and 4 bases from J, the junction contained 12 bases not matched to a gene. This CDR3 is CASSQGLAGGRFPETQYF. CDR3 nucleotide sequence: TGTGCCAGCAGCCAAGGACTAGCGGGGGGGCGATTCCCAGAGACCCAGTACTTC.

The chain uses TRBV28 and TRBJ1-2; 8 bases agree with TRBD1. The CDR3 is 15 amino acids. The V and J ends lost 4 bases and 5 bases, in that order; junction bases with no gene match: 9. The germline V gene has CDR1 MDHEN and CDR2 SYDVKM. CDR3 sequence: CASSSRGTGIYGYTF. Here the CDR3 DNA reads TGTGCCAGCAGTTCGAGGGGGACAGGAATTTATGGCTACACCTTC.

The chain combines TRBV28 with TRBJ2-2; 14 nucleotides line up with TRBD2. CDR1 MDHEN and CDR2 SYDVKM come from the germline V gene. There are 14 residues in the CDR3. Trimming removed 8 bases from V and 5 bases from J; junction bases left unmatched: 1. In nucleotides, the CDR3 is TGTGCCAGCGGACTAGCGGGGGGTACCGGGGAGCTGTTTTTT. Its translation: CASGLAGGTGELFF.

Here the CDR3 DNA reads TGTGCCAGCAGTACGAGCTCGGGTCCTGGAAACACCATATATTTT. Its protein product is CASSTSSGPGNTIYF. The chain couples TRBV7-9 to TRBJ1-3; D is undetermined. Germline V gene sequence: CDR1 SEHNR, CDR2 FQNEAQ (reference sequence). V shed 6 bases and J shed 2 bases, with 14 bases lying between them. The CDR3 is 15 residues long.

V is TRBV19 and J is TRBJ1-1, with D tentatively TRBD1 (6 bases). Germline V gene lookup returns CDR1 LNHDA and CDR2 SQIVND (reference sequence). The CDR3 has 12 amino acids. The V gene lost 5 bases and the J gene lost 9 bases, with 13 bases spanning the gap. The CDR3 coding sequence is TGTGCCAGTAGTGTTCGGGGGGCGCAAGCTTTCTTT. This sequence encodes CASSVRGAQAFF.

V is TRBV6-2 or TRBV6-3 and J is TRBJ2-4, with a weak D call TRBD1 (5 bases). Trimming took 0 bases from V and 2 from J, leaving 11 bases between them. CDR3 length: 16 residues. Per the germline V gene, CDR1 is MNHEY and CDR2 is SVGEGT. This chain's CDR3 is CASSYSAGPTKNIQYF. The CDR3 coding sequence is TGTGCCAGCAGTTACTCGGCAGGGCCCACCAAAAACATTCAGTACTTC.

V and J are TRBV5-6 and TRBJ1-2, with 7 bases fitting TRBD1. Germline V lookup: CDR1 SGHDT, CDR2 YYEEEE. The J segment lost 2 bases and the V segment lost 4 bases, leaving 5 bases of the junction unmatched. The CDR3 spans 14 residues. The CDR3, as DNA: TGTGCCAGCAGCCCGGCGGGACAGAACTATGGCTACACCTTC. This translates into CASSPAGQNYGYTF.

The V call is TRBV4-1, the J call TRBJ2-3; TRBD1 agrees at 7 bases. V was pared by 0 bases and J by 4 bases, with 7 bases of the junction left unmatched. The germline gives CDR1 MGHRA, CDR2 YSYEKL. This CDR3 is 16 amino acids long. CDR3: CASSQEWTGTSDTQYF. As DNA, the CDR3 is TGCGCCAGCAGCCAAGAATGGACAGGAACCTCAGATACGCAGTATTTT.

The chain has TRBV11-2 and TRBJ2-5, with 8 positions matching TRBD1. This CDR3 contains 15 residues. Trimming removed 4 bases from V and 2 bases from J; junction bases left unmatched: 6. Germline V gene sequence: CDR1 SGHAT, CDR2 FQNNGV. CDR3 DNA sequence: TGTGCCAGCAGCTCTGGACAGGGAGGTCAAGAGACCCAGTACTTC. Its protein product is CASSSGQGGQETQYF. Full variable domain (rest looked up from reference TRBV11-2 and TRBJ2-5): EAGVAQSPRYKIIEKRQSVAFWCNPISGHATLYWYQQILGQGPKLLIQFQNNGVVDDSQLPKDRFSAERLKGVDSTLKIQPAKLEDSAVYLCASSSGQGGQETQYFGPGTRLLVL.

V and J are TRBV11-2 and TRBJ1-6, with 7 bases matching TRBD1. The CDR3 sequence is 15 residues long. CDR1 SGHAT and CDR2 FQNNGV come from the germline V gene. The V gene end was trimmed by 3 bases and the J gene end by 8 bases; junction bases not matched to a gene: 7. Here the CDR3 reads CASSFGQATYSPLHF. CDR3 sequence (DNA): TGTGCCAGCAGCTTTGGACAGGCGACATATTCACCCCTCCACTTT.

This rearrangement joins TRBV10-3 to TRBJ2-3; TRBD2 matches 8 bases. CDR1 is ENHRY and CDR2 is SYGVKD in the germline V gene. V shed 2 bases, J shed 0 bases, and the junction held 7 bases outside the gene matches. The CDR3 runs 17 residues. For the CDR3, the DNA is TGTGCCATCAGTGAGGCGATAGCGGGGCCTAGCACAGATACGCAGTATTTT. Residues: CAISEAIAGPSTDTQYF.

The gene calls are TRBV19 and TRBJ2-1; 9 bases agree with TRBD2. Germline CDR1 and CDR2: LNHDA and SQIVND (reference sequence). Trimming at V came to 2 bases and at J to 10 bases, leaving 9 bases not matched to a gene. This CDR3 contains 15 residues. The CDR3 DNA is TGTGCCAGTAGTATAACTGGCGGGGGGGCCTCAGAGCAGTTCTTC. Its translation is CASSITGGGASEQFF.

This chain joins TRBV5-8 and TRBJ1-2, with TRBD1 matching over 11 bases. The CDR3 has 16 amino acids. Germline lookup yields CDR1 SGHTS and CDR2 YDEGEE. V was pared by 3 bases and J by 3 bases, with 7 bases of the junction left unmatched. The CDR3, as DNA: TGTGCCAGCAGCTGGGGACAGGGGGGCGCGGACTATGGCTACACCTTC. It specifies CASSWGQGGADYGYTF.

Regarding this clone: This specimen includes other DNA sequences encoding the same CDR3. The J gene is TRBJ1-1, the V gene TRBV19; D ambiguous. V gave up 1 base and J gave up 5 bases, with 14 bases separating them. The germline V gene has CDR1 LNHDA and CDR2 SQIVND (reference sequence). The CDR3 is 15 residues long. CDR3 DNA sequence: TGTGCCAGTAGTATAGTTCCCCGGGGAGGGACTGAAGCTTTCTTT. Translated: CASSIVPRGGTEAFF.